These T cell receptor beta chains were read from a single sample in a study of blood T cell repertoires in COVID-19. The assay was immunoSEQ multiplex PCR, and TCRdb's table has in-frame clones only and misses some. The sample lists some 210,000 clones; approximately 90% were seen once. The material sequenced was peripheral blood. The source of these receptors is a young man with acute or convalescent COVID-19. The CDR3 runs from the conserved cysteine through the conserved F or W. The D gene is left open where the match is weak. A clone size is listed for some rows: how often the clone was seen (once, few, many), or a class if it is expanded.

d_gene	v_gene	abundance	j_gene	CDR3nt	CDR3aa
-	TRBV23-1	-	TRBJ2-2	TGCGCCAGCAGTCAATCAAACAGGGATGATAGCAACTTTGAATCAGACGGGGAGCTGTTTTTT	CASSQSNRDDSNFESDGELFF
TRBD1	TRBV4-1	once	TRBJ1-5	TGCGCCAGCAGCCCGACAGGGGGAGTCAATCAGCCCCAGCATTTT	CASSPTGGVNQPQHF
-	TRBV11-2	-	TRBJ2-5	TGTGCCAGCAGCTTAGCCCCCCGCAGGCAGGAGACCCAGTACTTC	CASSLAPRRQETQYF
-	TRBV5-1	-	TRBJ2-2	TGCGCCAGCAGGCGGAGCGGGTGGAACACCGGGGAGCTGTTTTTT	CASRRSGWNTGELFF
TRBD1	TRBV2	-	TRBJ2-2	TGTGCCAGCAGCCTGCGGACAGGGATCACCGGGGAGCTGTTTTTT	CASSLRTGITGELFF
TRBD1	TRBV30	-	TRBJ2-7	TGTGCCTGGAGTGAGGGACAGGGGGCTGGCGAGCAGTACTTC	CAWSEGQGAGEQYF
-	TRBV3-1/TRBV3-2	-	TRBJ1-1	TGTGCCAGCAGACAATCGGACAGAAACACTGAAGCTTTCTTT	CASRQSDRNTEAFF
TRBD2	TRBV5-1	-	TRBJ2-5	TGCGCCAGCAGCCCCGGGGTAGCGGGGGGGCTGGGAGAGACCCAGTACTTC	CASSPGVAGGLGETQYF
TRBD1	TRBV30	-	TRBJ1-6	TGTGCCTGGGGGACAGGGGCTCGGGGTTCACCCCTCCACTTT	CAWGTGARGSPLHF
-	TRBV29-1	-	TRBJ1-3	TGCAGCGTTGTGACATCCTCTGGAAACACCATATATTTT	CSVVTSSGNTIYF
TRBD1	TRBV7-3	-	TRBJ2-3	TGTGCCAGCAGCTTAAGGACAGGGTTTAACACAGATACGCAGTATTTT	CASSLRTGFNTDTQYF
-	TRBV25-1	-	TRBJ2-2	TGTGCCAGCAGTGAGTGGGGGCCCGGGGAGCTGTTTTTT	CASSEWGPGELFF
-	TRBV5-1	-	TRBJ1-3	TGCGCCAGCAGCTCGGAAGGGGCAAGAAACACCATATATTTT	CASSSEGARNTIYF
-	TRBV19	-	TRBJ2-2	TGTGCCAGCAGAAAGGGGGGGGTCACCGGGGAGCTGTTTTTT	CASRKGGVTGELFF
-	TRBV25-1	-	TRBJ1-1	TGTGCCAGCAGTGCCGGGGGGCTGGTCACTGAAGCTTTCTTT	CASSAGGLVTEAFF
TRBD1	TRBV2	-	TRBJ1-2	TGTGCCAGCAGTCTTAACAGGGGGCAGGGCGGCTACACCTTC	CASSLNRGQGGYTF
TRBD1	TRBV2	-	TRBJ1-2	TGTGCCAGCGGGAGACAGGGGGGATCTAACTATGGCTACACCTTC	CASGRQGGSNYGYTF
TRBD2	TRBV4-1	-	TRBJ2-7	TGCGCCAGCAGCCAAGATGCGGGAGGGCCCTACGAGCAGTACTTC	CASSQDAGGPYEQYF
TRBD1	TRBV6-2/TRBV6-3	once	TRBJ1-5	TGTGCCAGCAGTAGCACAGGGGTGAGCAATCAGCCCCAGCATTTT	CASSSTGVSNQPQHF
-	TRBV4-1	-	TRBJ1-3	TGCGCCAGCAGCCAAGCGACAGGTTCCTCTGGAAACACCATATATTTT	CASSQATGSSGNTIYF
-	TRBV18	-	TRBJ1-2	TGTGCCAGCTCACAAAACGAGGGGAGGGGATCTGGCTACACCTTC	CASSQNEGRGSGYTF
-	TRBV2	-	TRBJ1-1	TGTGCCAGCAGCCCAAAGCTACGGGACACCACTGAAGCTTTCTTT	CASSPKLRDTTEAFF
-	TRBV5-5	-	TRBJ1-1	TGTGCCAGCAGCCGAGAATTGAACACTGAAGCTTTCTTT	CASSRELNTEAFF
TRBD2	TRBV10-3	-	TRBJ2-7	TGTGCCATCAGGCCGACTAGCGGGACGAGGGAGCAGTACTTC	CAIRPTSGTREQYF
TRBD1	TRBV5-1	-	TRBJ1-4	TGCGCCAGCAGCCCAGCGACAGGGGAAAAACTGTTTTTT	CASSPATGEKLFF
TRBD1	TRBV5-1	once	TRBJ1-2	TGCGCCAGCAGCTTACGACAGGGTAGTAACAACTATGGCTACACCTTC	CASSLRQGSNNYGYTF
TRBD1	TRBV30	-	TRBJ2-7	TGTGCCTGGAGTTTCACTCCCGGGACAGACGGGTACTTC	CAWSFTPGTDGYF
TRBD1	TRBV2	-	TRBJ1-2	TGTGCCAGCAGTTTCCGGGACAGCTATGGCTACACCTTC	CASSFRDSYGYTF
TRBD2	TRBV2	-	TRBJ2-1	TGTGCCAGCAGTGCATGGACTAGCGGAAATTACAATGAGCAGTTCTTC	CASSAWTSGNYNEQFF
-	TRBV6-5	-	TRBJ1-3	TGTGCCAGCAGGACAGGCCGGAATACTGGAAACACCATATATTTT	CASRTGRNTGNTIYF
-	TRBV28	-	TRBJ2-1	TGTGCCACCGGGGACTTACAGTACAATGAGCAGTTCTTC	CATGDLQYNEQFF
TRBD1	TRBV19	-	TRBJ2-7	TGTGCCAGTAGTATGGGGCAGGGGGAGTACGAGCAGTACTTC	CASSMGQGEYEQYF
TRBD1	TRBV19	-	TRBJ2-7	TGTGCCAGTAGCGGGACAGGGAACACCTACGAGCAGTACTTC	CASSGTGNTYEQYF
TRBD1	TRBV7-9	once	TRBJ1-2	TGTGCCAGCAGCCACGGACAGGGGTATGGCTACACCTTC	CASSHGQGYGYTF
-	TRBV12-3/TRBV12-4	-	TRBJ2-3	TGTGCCAGCAGCCGGGGTCAAGATACGCAGTATTTT	CASSRGQDTQYF
-	TRBV18	-	TRBJ2-3	TGTGCCAGCTCACTCTCTTCGGGCACAGATACGCAGTATTTT	CASSLSSGTDTQYF
-	TRBV28	-	TRBJ1-4	TGTGCCAGCACCAGATGGGCGGGCGAAAAACTGTTTTTT	CASTRWAGEKLFF